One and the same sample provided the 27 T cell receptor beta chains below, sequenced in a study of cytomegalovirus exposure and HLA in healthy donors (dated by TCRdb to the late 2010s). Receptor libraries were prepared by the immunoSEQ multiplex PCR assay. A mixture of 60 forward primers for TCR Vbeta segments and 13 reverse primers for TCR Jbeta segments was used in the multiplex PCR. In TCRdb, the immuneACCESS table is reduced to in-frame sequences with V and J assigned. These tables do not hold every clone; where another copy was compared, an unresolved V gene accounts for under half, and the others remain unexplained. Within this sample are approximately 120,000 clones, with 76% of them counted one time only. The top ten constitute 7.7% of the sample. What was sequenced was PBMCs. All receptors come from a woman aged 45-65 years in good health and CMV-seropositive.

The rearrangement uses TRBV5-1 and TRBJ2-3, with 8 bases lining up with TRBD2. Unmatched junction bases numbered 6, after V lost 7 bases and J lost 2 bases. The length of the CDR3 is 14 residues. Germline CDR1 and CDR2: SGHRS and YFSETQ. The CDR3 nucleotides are TGCGCCAGCGCGGGGGGCCCCTCCACAGATACGCAGTATTTT. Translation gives CASAGGPSTDTQYF. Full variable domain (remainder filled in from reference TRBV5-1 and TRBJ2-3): KAGVTQTPRYLIKTRGQQVTLSCSPISGHRSVSWYQQTPGQGLQFLFEYFSETQRNKGNFPGRFSGRQFSNSRSEMNVSTLELGDSALYLCASAGGPSTDTQYFGPGTRLTVL.

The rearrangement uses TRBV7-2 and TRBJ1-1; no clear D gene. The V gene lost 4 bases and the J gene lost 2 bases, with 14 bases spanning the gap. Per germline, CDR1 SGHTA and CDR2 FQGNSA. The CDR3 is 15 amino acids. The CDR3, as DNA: TGTGCCAGCAGCTCCCATGGAGCGGCCAACACTGAAGCTTTCTTT. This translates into CASSSHGAANTEAFF.

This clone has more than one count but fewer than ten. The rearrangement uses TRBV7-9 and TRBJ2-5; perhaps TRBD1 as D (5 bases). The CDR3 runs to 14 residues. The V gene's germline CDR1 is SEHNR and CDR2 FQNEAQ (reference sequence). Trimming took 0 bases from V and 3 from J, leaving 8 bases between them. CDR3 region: CASSLAGAEETQYF. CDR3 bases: TGTGCCAGCAGCTTAGCAGGGGCCGAAGAGACCCAGTACTTC.

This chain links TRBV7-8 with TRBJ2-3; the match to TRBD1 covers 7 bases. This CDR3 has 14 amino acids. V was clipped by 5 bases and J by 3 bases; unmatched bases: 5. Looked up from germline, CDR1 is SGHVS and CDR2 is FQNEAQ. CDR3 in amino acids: CASSPRQGTDTQYF. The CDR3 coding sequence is TGTGCCAGCAGCCCACGACAGGGAACAGATACGCAGTATTTT.

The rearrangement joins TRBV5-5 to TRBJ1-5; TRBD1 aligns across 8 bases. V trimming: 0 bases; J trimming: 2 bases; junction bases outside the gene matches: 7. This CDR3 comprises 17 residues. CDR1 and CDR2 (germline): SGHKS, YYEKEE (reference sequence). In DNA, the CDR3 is TGTGCCAGCAGCTTGGGACCCCAGGGGGCCGGCAATCAGCCCCAGCATTTT. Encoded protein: CASSLGPQGAGNQPQHF.

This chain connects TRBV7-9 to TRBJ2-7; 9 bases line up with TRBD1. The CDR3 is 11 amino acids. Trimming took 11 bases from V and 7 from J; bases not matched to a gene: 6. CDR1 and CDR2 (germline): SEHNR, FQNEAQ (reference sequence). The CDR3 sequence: CASGTGWEQYF. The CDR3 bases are TGTGCCTCCGGGACAGGGTGGGAGCAGTACTTC.

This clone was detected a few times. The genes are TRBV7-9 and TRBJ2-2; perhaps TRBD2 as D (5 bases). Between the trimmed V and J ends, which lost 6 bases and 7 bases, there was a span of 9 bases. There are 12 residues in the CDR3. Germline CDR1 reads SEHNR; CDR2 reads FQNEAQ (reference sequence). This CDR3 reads CASRAGDGELFF. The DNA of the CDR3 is TGTGCCAGCAGGGCCGGGGACGGGGAGCTGTTTTTT.

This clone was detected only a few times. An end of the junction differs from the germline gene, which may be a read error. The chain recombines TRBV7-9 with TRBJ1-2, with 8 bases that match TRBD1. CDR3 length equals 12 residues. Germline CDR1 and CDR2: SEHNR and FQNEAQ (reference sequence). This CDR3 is CSSSMTGDGYTF. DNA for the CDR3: TGTTCCAGCAGCATGACAGGGGACGGCTACACCTTC.

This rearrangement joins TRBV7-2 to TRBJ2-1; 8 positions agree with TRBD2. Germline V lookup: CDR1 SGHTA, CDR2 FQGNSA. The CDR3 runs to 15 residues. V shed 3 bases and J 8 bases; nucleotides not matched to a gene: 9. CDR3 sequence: CASSFGGTSTDEQFF. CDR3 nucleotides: TGTGCCAGCAGCTTCGGTGGGACTAGTACTGATGAGCAGTTCTTC.

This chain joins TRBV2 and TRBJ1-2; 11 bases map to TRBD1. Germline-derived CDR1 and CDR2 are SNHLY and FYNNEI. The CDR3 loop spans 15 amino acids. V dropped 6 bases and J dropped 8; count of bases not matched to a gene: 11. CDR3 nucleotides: TGTGCCAGCAGCCCGACGGGACAGGGGGTTCGCGGCTACACCTTC. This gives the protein CASSPTGQGVRGYTF.

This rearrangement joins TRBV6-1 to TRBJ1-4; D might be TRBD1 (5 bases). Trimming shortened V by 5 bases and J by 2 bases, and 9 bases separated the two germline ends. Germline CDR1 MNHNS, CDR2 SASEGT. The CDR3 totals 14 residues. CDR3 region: CASSHRKTNEKLFF. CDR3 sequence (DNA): TGTGCCAGCAGTCACAGGAAGACTAATGAAAAACTGTTTTTT.

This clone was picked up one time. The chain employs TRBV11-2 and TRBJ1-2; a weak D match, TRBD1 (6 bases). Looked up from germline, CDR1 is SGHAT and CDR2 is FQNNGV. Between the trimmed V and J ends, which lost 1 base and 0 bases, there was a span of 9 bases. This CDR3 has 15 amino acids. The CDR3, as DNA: TGTGCCAGCAGCTTAGTAGGGACAACTAACTATGGCTACACCTTC. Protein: CASSLVGTTNYGYTF.

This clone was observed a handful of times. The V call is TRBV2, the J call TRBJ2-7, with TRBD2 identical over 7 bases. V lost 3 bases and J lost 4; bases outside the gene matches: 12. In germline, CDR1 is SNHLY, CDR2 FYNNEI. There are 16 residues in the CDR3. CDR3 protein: CASSDPGEGTFYEQYF. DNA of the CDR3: TGTGCCAGCAGTGACCCCGGGGAGGGCACCTTTTACGAGCAGTACTTC.

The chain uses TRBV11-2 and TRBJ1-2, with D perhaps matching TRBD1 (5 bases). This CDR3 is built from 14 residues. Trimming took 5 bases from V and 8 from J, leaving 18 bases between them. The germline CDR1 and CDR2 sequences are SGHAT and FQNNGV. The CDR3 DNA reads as TGTGCCAGCAGCCCCGGTCTGGGGGAGGGAGGCTACACCTTC. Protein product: CASSPGLGEGGYTF.

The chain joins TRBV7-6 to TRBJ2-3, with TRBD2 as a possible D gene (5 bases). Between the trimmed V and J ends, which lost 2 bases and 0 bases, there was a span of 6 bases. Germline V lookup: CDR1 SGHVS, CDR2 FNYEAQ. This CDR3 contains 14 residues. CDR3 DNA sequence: TGTGCCAGCAGCTTAAGGGAGAGCACAGATACGCAGTATTTT. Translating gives CASSLRESTDTQYF.

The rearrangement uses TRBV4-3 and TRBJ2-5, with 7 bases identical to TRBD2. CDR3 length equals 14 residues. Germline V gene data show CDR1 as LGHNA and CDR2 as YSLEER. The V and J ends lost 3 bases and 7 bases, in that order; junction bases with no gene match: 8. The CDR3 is CASSQMEREGTQYF. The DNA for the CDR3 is TGCGCCAGCAGCCAGATGGAGAGGGAGGGGACCCAGTACTTC.

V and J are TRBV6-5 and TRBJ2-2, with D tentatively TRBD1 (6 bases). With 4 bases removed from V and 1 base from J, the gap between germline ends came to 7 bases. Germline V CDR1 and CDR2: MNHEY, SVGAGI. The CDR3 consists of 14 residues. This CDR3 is CASSSGVNTGELFF. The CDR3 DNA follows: TGTGCCAGCAGTTCAGGGGTGAACACCGGGGAGCTGTTTTTT.

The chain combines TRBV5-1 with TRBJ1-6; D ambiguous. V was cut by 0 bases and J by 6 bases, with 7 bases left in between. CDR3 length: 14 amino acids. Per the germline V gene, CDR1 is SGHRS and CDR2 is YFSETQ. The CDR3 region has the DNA TGCGCCAGCAGCTTGGACAGTGCTAATTCACCCCTCCACTTT. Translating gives CASSLDSANSPLHF.

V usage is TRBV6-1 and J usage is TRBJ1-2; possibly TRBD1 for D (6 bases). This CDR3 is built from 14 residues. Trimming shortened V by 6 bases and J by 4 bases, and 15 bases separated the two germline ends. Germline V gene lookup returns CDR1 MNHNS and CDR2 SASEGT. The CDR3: CASRSTGNSYGYTF. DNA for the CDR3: TGTGCCAGCAGGTCTACAGGGAACAGCTATGGCTACACCTTC.

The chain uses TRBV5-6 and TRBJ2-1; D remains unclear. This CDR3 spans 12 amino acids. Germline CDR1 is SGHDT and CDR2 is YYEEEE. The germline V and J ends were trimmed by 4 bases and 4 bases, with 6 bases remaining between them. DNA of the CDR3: TGTGCCAGCAGCCAACAGTACAATGAGCAGTTCTTC. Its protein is CASSQQYNEQFF.

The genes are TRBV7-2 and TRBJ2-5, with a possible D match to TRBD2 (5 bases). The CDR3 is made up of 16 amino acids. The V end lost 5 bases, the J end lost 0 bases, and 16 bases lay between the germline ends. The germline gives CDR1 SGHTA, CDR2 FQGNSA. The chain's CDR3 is CASSLPTTWYQETQYF. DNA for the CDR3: TGTGCCAGCAGCCTTCCGACTACTTGGTACCAAGAGACCCAGTACTTC.

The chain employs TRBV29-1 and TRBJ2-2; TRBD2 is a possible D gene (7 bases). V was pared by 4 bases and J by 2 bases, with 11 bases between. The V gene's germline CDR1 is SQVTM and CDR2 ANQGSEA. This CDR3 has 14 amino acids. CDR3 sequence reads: CSVGGGRNTGELFF. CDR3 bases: TGCAGCGTTGGGGGGGGGCGTAACACCGGGGAGCTGTTTTTT.

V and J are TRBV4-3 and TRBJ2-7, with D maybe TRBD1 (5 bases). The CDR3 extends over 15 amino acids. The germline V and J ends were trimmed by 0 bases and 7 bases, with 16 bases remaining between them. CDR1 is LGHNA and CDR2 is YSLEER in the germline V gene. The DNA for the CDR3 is TGCGCCAGCAGCCAAGAAGGGGTGGGGCTTTCGGAGCAGTACTTC. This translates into CASSQEGVGLSEQYF.

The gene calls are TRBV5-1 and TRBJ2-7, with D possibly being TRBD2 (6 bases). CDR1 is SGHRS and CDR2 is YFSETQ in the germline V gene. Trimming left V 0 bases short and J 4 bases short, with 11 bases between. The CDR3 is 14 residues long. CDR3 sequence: CASSLEGTSYEQYF. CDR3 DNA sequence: TGCGCCAGCAGCTTGGAGGGGACTTCTTACGAGCAGTACTTC.

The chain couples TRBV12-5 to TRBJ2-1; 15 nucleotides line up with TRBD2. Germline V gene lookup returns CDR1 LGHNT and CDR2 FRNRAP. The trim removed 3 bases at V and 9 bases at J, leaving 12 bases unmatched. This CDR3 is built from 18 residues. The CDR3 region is CASGFNLGLAGGEVEQFF. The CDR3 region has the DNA TGTGCTAGTGGTTTCAACCTCGGACTAGCGGGAGGGGAGGTTGAGCAGTTCTTC.

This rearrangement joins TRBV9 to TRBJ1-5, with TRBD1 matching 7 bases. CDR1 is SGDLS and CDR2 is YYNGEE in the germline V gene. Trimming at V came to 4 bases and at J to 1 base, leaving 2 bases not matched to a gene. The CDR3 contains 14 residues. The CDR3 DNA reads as TGTGCCAGCAGCTCGACAGGGAGCAATCAGCCCCAGCATTTT. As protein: CASSSTGSNQPQHF.

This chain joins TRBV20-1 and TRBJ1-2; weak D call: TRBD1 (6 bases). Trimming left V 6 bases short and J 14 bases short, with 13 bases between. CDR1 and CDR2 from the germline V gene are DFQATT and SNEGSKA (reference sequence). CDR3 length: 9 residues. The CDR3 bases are TGCAGTGCCAGACGGGGGGCGACCTTC. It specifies CSARRGATF.